This T cell receptor (beta chain) was obtained from a study of beta chain features in type 1 diabetes. This clone was found a few times. Its target is unknown. The V gene end was trimmed by 2 bases and the J gene end by 6 bases; junction bases not matched to a gene: 9. The germline V gene has CDR1 LNHNV and CDR2 YYDKDF (reference sequence). The CDR3 is 17 residues long. Findings of the study overall: TCRB CDR3s from Type 1 diabetes patients were moderately but significantly shorter in all four CD4+ subsets.

The sequenced template was cDNA made from the entire isolated RNA. The method was immunoSEQ multiplex PCR; TCRdb's version includes in-frame clones alone and lacks a portion of them. The sample yields some 660,000 clones, over 12% seen once. The chain employs TRBV15 and TRBJ2-7; TRBD2 aligns across 14 bases. The clonotype comes from a man between 18 and 35 years old with type 1 diabetes. Sample: naive CD4+ T cells from blood. The CDR3 is CATSRPRGLAGAGEQYF. CDR3 in DNA: TGTGCCACCAGCAGACCGCGGGGACTAGCGGGAGCAGGCGAGCAGTACTTC.